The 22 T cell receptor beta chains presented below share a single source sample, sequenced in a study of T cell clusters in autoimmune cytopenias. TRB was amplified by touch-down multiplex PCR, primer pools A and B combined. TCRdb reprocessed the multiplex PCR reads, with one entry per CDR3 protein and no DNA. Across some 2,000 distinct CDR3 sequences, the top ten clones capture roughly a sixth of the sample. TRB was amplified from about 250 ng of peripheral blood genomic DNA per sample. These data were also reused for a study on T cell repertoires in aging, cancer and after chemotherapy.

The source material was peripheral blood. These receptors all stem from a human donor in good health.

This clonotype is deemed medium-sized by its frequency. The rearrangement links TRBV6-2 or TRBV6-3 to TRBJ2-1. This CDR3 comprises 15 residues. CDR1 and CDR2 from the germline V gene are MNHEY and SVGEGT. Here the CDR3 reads CASTQRGRPYNEQFF.

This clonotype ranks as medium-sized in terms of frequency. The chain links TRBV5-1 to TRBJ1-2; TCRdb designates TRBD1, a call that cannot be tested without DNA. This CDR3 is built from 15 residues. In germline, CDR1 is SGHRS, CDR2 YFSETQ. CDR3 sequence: CASSLGTGENYGYTF.

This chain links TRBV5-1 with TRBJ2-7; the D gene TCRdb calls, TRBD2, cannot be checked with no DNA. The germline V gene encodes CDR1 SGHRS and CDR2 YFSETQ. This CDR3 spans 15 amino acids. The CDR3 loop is CASSLGGGATYEQYF.

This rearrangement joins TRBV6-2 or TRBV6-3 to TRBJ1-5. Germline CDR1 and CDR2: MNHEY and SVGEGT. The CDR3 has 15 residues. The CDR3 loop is CASSELGHSNQPQHF.

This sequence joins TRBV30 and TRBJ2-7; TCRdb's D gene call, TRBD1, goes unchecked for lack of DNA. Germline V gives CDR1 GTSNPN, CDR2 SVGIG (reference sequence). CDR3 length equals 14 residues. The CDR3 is CAWGADPPAYEQYF.

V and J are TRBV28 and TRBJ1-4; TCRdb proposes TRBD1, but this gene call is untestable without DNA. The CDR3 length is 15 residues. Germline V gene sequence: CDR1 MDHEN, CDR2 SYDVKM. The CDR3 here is CASRPGGGGDEKLFF.

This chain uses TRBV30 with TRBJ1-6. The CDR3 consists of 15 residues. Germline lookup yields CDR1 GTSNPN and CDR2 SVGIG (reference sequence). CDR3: CAWRRQATTNSPLHF.

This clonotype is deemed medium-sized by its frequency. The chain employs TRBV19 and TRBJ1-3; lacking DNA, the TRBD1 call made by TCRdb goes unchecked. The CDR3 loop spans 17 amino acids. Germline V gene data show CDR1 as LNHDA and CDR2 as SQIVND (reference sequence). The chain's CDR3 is CASSTQPGQGSGNTIYF.

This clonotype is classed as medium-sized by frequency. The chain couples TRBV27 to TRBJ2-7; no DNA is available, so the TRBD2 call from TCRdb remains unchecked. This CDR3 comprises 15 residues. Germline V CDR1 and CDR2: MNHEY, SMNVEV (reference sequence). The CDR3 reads CASRSSGDYYYEQYF.

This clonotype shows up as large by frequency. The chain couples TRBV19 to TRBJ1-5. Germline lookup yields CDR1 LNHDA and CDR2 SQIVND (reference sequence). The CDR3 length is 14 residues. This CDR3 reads CASRDAGPSGPQHF.

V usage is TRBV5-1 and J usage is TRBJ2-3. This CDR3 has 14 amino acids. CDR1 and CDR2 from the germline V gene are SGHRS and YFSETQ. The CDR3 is CASSLESGEDTQYF.

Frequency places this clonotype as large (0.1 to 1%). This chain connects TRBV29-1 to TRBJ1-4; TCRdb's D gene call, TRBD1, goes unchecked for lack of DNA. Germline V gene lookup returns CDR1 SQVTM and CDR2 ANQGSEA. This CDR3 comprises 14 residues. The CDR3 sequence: CSVEVGQGVEKLFF.

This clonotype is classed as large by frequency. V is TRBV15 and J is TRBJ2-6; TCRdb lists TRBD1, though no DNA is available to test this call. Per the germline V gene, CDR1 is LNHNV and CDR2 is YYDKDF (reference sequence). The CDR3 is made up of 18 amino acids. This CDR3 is CATSRAGQPTSGANVLTF.

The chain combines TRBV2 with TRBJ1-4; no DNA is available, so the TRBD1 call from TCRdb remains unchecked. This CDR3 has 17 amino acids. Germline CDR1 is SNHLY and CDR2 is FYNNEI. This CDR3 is CASSDQGAGGTNEKLFF.

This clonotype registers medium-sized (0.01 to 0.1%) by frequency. The CDR3 protein is CASSYSTLVNTEAFF. The chain combines TRBV6-5 with TRBJ1-1. Germline CDR1 MNHEY, CDR2 SVGAGI. CDR3 size: 15 residues.

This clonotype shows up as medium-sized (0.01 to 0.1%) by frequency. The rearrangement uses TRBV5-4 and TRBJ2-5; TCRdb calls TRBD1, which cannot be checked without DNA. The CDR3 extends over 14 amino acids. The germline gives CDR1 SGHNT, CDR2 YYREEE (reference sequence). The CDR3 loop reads CASRGAGGQETQYF.

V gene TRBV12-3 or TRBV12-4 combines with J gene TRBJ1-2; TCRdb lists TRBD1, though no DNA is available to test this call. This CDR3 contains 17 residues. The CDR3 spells CASSFRAPGQGNYGYTF.

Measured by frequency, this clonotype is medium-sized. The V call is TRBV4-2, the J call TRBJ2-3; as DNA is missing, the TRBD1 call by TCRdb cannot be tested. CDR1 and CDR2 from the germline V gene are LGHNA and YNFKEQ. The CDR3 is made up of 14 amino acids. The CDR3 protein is CASSQTLGRDTQYF.

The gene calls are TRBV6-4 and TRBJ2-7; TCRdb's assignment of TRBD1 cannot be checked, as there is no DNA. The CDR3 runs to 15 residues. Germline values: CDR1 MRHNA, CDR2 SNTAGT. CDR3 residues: CAESGGLADPYEQYF.

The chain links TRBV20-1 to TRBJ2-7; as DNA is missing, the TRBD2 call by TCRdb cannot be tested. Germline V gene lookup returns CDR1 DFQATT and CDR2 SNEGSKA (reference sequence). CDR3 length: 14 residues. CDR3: CSASRATFEKGQYF.

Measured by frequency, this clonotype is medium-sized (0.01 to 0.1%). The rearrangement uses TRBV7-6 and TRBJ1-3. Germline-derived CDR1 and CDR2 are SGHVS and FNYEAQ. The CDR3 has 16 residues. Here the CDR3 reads CASSLAGQSSGNTIYF.

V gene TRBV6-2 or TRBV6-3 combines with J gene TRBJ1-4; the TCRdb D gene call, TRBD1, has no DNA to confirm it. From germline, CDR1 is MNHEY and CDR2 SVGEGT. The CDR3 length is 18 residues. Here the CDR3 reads CASSPIPGQGGTNEKLFF.